This TCR beta chain was sequenced during a study of CD8+ T cells in alopecia areata. The germline V gene has CDR1 SGHRS and CDR2 YFSETQ. Trimming removed 4 bases at V and 4 bases at J, with 14 bases between. The CDR3 runs to 15 residues. Extracted from the samples, RNA was reverse transcribed into cDNA to serve as the sequencing template. Profiled with immunoSEQ multiplex PCR; TCRdb holds only in-frame clones, not every one. Here the sample spans hundreds of thousands of clones, roughly two thirds being singletons. The receptor was derived from a human donor with alopecia areata. Sequenced material: CD4+ T cells sorted from blood, taken at week 0. The chain couples TRBV5-1 to TRBJ1-4, with D possibly TRBD1 on 6 matching bases. The chain's CDR3 is CASSDPTGSNEKLFF. Here the CDR3 DNA reads TGCGCCAGCAGCGACCCGACAGGTAGTAATGAAAAACTGTTTTTT.